The 21 T cell receptor beta chains in this list originate from one sample, sequenced in a study of T cells in Graves' hyperthyroidism and ophthalmopathy. TCR beta CDR3 sequences were amplified from RNA transcripts. The TCR CDR3 first-round RT-PCR relied on the HTBI primer set. TCRdb independently ran MiXCR on the multiplex PCR reads; one entry per CDR3 protein. This sample has about 770,000 distinct CDR3 sequences, with around a sixth found just once. Sequencing used blood. These receptors came from a woman in her 50s with Graves' hyperthyroidism that later progressed to Graves' ophthalmopathy.

The J gene is TRBJ1-4, the V gene TRBV18; maybe TRBD1 (6 bases). Trimming removed 6 bases from V and 4 bases from J, with 12 bases in between. This CDR3 contains 14 residues. Germline CDR1 and CDR2: KGHSH and LQKENI. CDR3 in DNA: TGTGCCAGCTCTATCGGGGACAATAATGAAAAACTGTTTTTT. It codes for CASSIGDNNEKLFF.

Here the CDR3 DNA reads TGTGCCAGCAGGATAGGGTTCGACTATGGCTACACCTTC. It is translated as CASRIGFDYGYTF. The rearrangement links TRBV2 to TRBJ1-2; D is ambiguous. V was clipped by 6 bases and J by 3 bases, with 11 bases between them. There are 13 residues in the CDR3. CDR1 and CDR2 (germline): SNHLY, FYNNEI.

The rearrangement links TRBV12-3 or TRBV12-4 to TRBJ2-1; no reliable D call. The ends were cut back, 7 bases at V and 9 bases at J, with 16 bases in the middle. This CDR3 is built from 13 residues. CDR3 region: CASNNDRIGEQFF. CDR3 sequence (DNA): TGTGCCAGCAATAACGACCGGATCGGTGAGCAGTTCTTC.

The rearrangement uses TRBV7-9 and TRBJ1-4; D possibly corresponds to TRBD1 (5 bases). The V gene's germline CDR1 is SEHNR and CDR2 FQNEAQ (reference sequence). This CDR3 comprises 13 residues. Trimming took off 5 bases at V and 8 bases at J, with 12 bases between the two ends. As DNA, the CDR3 is TGTGCCAGCAGCCCACTAAACAGGGAAAAACTGTTTTTT. Protein sequence: CASSPLNREKLFF. Filled out from reference TRBV7-9 and TRBJ1-4, the complete variable domain reads DTGVSQNPRHKITKRGQNVTFRCDPISEHNRLYWYRQTLGQGPEFLTYFQNEAQLEKSRLLSDRFSAERPKGSFSTLEIQRTEQGDSAMYLCASSPLNREKLFFGSGTQLSVL.

The chain couples TRBV5-1 to TRBJ2-7; 7 nucleotides align to TRBD1. Germline V lookup: CDR1 SGHRS, CDR2 YFSETQ. The CDR3 runs 15 residues. The junction had 9 bases not matched to a gene; V was cut back by 4 bases and J by 2 bases. This chain's CDR3 is CASSPPGQITYEQYF. CDR3 coding DNA: TGCGCCAGCAGCCCCCCGGGACAGATAACCTACGAGCAGTACTTC.

The sample holds many counts of this clonotype. The chain joins TRBV20-1 to TRBJ2-2, with D hard to call. The CDR3 length is 14 residues. Trimming pared 3 bases from V and 1 base from J, leaving 9 bases between. Germline V lookup: CDR1 DFQATT, CDR2 SNEGSKA (reference sequence). The CDR3 DNA reads TGCAGTGCTAGTCAACAAGGGAACACCGGGGAGCTGTTTTTT. Amino acid sequence: CSASQQGNTGELFF.

This clonotype has a handful of counts. The chain employs TRBV18 and TRBJ2-1; D remains unclear. The germline V gene encodes CDR1 KGHSH and CDR2 LQKENI. CDR3 length equals 17 residues. The V end was cut by 1 base, the J end by 3 bases, with 16 bases between. Here the CDR3 reads CASSPLFPTESYNEQFF. CDR3 coding DNA: TGTGCCAGCTCACCACTTTTTCCGACGGAGAGCTACAATGAGCAGTTCTTC.

V is TRBV10-3 and J is TRBJ1-1; the D is unclear. The V end lost 6 bases, the J end lost 5 bases, and 19 bases lay between the germline ends. Per the germline V gene, CDR1 is ENHRY and CDR2 is SYGVKD. The CDR3 extends over 15 amino acids. As DNA, the CDR3 is TGTGCCATCAGCCAAACCTCCCTGGACTATACTGAAGCTTTCTTT. Protein product: CAISQTSLDYTEAFF.

This clonotype was counted between two and nine times. The chain carries TRBV3-1 and TRBJ1-5; D gene ambiguous. Germline-derived CDR1 and CDR2 are LGHDT and YNNKEL (reference sequence). V lost 0 bases to trimming and J lost 7 bases, with 7 bases between them. This CDR3 spans 13 amino acids. In DNA form, the CDR3 reads TGTGCCAGCAGCCAAGATATCCTACAGCCCCAGCATTTT. Protein sequence: CASSQDILQPQHF.

At least ten counts were recorded for this clonotype. The J gene is TRBJ2-2, the V gene TRBV11-2; 7 bases fit TRBD2. Trimming cost V 2 bases and J 3 bases; bases outside gene matches: 6. The germline CDR1 and CDR2 sequences are SGHAT and FQNNGV. The CDR3 is 16 amino acids. Here the CDR3 reads CASSLRTSVDTGELFF. The CDR3 region has the DNA TGTGCCAGCAGCTTACGAACTAGCGTCGACACCGGGGAGCTGTTTTTT. The full variable domain, completed using reference TRBV11-2 and TRBJ2-2, is EAGVAQSPRYKIIEKRQSVAFWCNPISGHATLYWYQQILGQGPKLLIQFQNNGVVDDSQLPKDRFSAERLKGVDSTLKIQPAKLEDSAVYLCASSLRTSVDTGELFFGEGSRLTVL.

In its sample, this clonotype was seen many times. The chain is built from TRBV3-1 and TRBJ1-5; TRBD1 is a possible D gene (6 bases). The CDR3 sequence is 15 residues long. Trimming took off 0 bases at V and 7 bases at J, with 13 bases between the two ends. CDR1 and CDR2 from the germline V gene are LGHDT and YNNKEL (reference sequence). The CDR3 protein is CASSQDLTGSQPQHF. DNA for the CDR3: TGTGCCAGCAGCCAAGATTTGACAGGCAGCCAGCCCCAGCATTTT.

This clonotype appeared many times. The rearrangement joins TRBV2 to TRBJ1-5; 7 nucleotides align to TRBD1. This CDR3 has 14 residues. CDR1 and CDR2 from the germline V gene are SNHLY and FYNNEI. The J segment lost 6 bases and the V segment lost 3 bases, leaving 5 bases of the junction unmatched. In DNA form, the CDR3 reads TGTGCCAGCAGTGACGACAGGGTCGGTCAGCCCCAGCATTTT. Its protein is CASSDDRVGQPQHF.

This chain connects TRBV5-1 to TRBJ2-3; D ambiguous. This CDR3 region has 14 residues. Germline values: CDR1 SGHRS, CDR2 YFSETQ. Deletions cut 4 bases from V and 0 bases from J, with 9 bases between. The CDR3 loop is CASSHEASTDTQYF. CDR3 bases: TGCGCCAGCAGCCATGAGGCTAGCACAGATACGCAGTATTTT.

The chain has TRBV14 and TRBJ2-7, with TRBD2 matching 7 bases. The CDR3 length is 15 residues. The V gene end was trimmed by 4 bases and the J gene end by 2 bases; junction bases not matched to a gene: 8. The germline gives CDR1 SGHDN, CDR2 FVKESK. CDR3 protein: CASSPWGAGTYEQYF. The CDR3 DNA reads TGTGCCAGCAGCCCGTGGGGAGCGGGGACCTACGAGCAGTACTTC.

This clonotype has only a few counts. The genes are TRBV28 and TRBJ2-3; D is uncertain. V dropped 3 bases and J dropped 0 bases, with 13 bases sitting between them. This CDR3 has 16 residues. Germline lookup yields CDR1 MDHEN and CDR2 SYDVKM. CDR3 sequence (DNA): TGTGCCAGCAGTTTCCCAGGAAAGATAAGCACAGATACGCAGTATTTT. This encodes CASSFPGKISTDTQYF.

This clonotype was seen a few times. Mismatch with germline at one junction end may stem from a read error. The CDR3 here is CARDRQQNTEAFF. DNA of the CDR3: TGCGCTCGGGACAGACAACAGAACACTGAAGCTTTCTTT. The genes are TRBV2 and TRBJ1-1; 7 nucleotides match TRBD1. The CDR3 loop spans 13 amino acids. Per the germline V gene, CDR1 is SNHLY and CDR2 is FYNNEI. The full variable domain, in which reference TRBV2 and TRBJ1-1 provide the parts outside the CDR3, is EPEVTQTPSHQVTQMGQEVILRCVPISNHLYFYWYRQILGQKVEFLVSFYNNEISEKSEIFDDQFSVERPDGSNFTLKIRSTKLEDSAMYFCARDRQQNTEAFFGQGTRLTVV.

At least ten counts were recorded for this clonotype. The chain has TRBV3-1 and TRBJ1-1; possible D gene TRBD1, 5 bases. This CDR3 has 15 amino acids. V was cut by 7 bases and J by 0 bases, with 15 bases left in between. Germline lookup yields CDR1 LGHDT and CDR2 YNNKEL (reference sequence). The CDR3 loop reads CASTGTGVMNTEAFF. The CDR3 DNA follows: TGTGCCAGCACCGGGACGGGGGTGATGAACACTGAAGCTTTCTTT.

This clonotype was recorded at least ten times. The chain employs TRBV18 and TRBJ2-2, with D tentatively TRBD1 (5 bases). This CDR3 has 16 amino acids. CDR1 and CDR2 (germline): KGHSH, LQKENI. Trimming removed 2 bases at V and 3 bases at J, with 13 bases between. This chain's CDR3 is CASSPTIATDTGELFF. DNA for the CDR3: TGTGCCAGCTCACCAACCATCGCGACAGACACCGGGGAGCTGTTTTTT. The full variable domain, in which reference TRBV18 and TRBJ2-2 provide the parts outside the CDR3, is NAGVMQNPRHLVRRRGQEARLRCSPMKGHSHVYWYRQLPEEGLKFMVYLQKENIIDESGMPKERFSAEFPKEGPSILRIQQVVRGDSAAYFCASSPTIATDTGELFFGEGSRLTVL.

V gene TRBV7-2 combines with J gene TRBJ1-5, with TRBD1 as a possible D gene (6 bases). CDR1 is SGHTA and CDR2 is FQGNSA in the germline V gene. V was clipped by 5 bases and J by 9 bases, with 17 bases between them. The CDR3 loop spans 14 amino acids. CDR3 bases: TGTGCCAGCAGCCCCCCAGGAGGGGGGAGGCCCCAGCATTTT. As protein: CASSPPGGGRPQHF.

This clonotype has just a few counts. The rearrangement joins TRBV6-5 to TRBJ1-5, with D possibly matching TRBD1 (5 bases). V was trimmed by 0 bases and J by 1 base, leaving 10 bases between them. The CDR3 has 16 residues. Germline loops: CDR1 MNHEY, CDR2 SVGAGI. The CDR3 DNA reads as TGTGCCAGCAGTTACTCGGGGGATGGGAGCAATCAGCCCCAGCATTTT. Amino acid sequence: CASSYSGDGSNQPQHF.

The table lists this clonotype with a few counts. The rearrangement uses TRBV7-3 and TRBJ2-3; possibly TRBD1 for D (5 bases). Germline V gives CDR1 SGHTA, CDR2 FQGTGA. V shed 0 bases and J shed 3 bases, with 19 bases lying between them. The CDR3 length is 18 residues. CDR3 in DNA: TGTGCCAGCAGCTTAACGGATCCAGGGATTTCACGGACAGATACGCAGTATTTT. Translating it yields CASSLTDPGISRTDTQYF.